Following are 18 T cell receptor beta chains from one sample sequenced in a study of patients and donors after allogeneic stem cell transplantation (dated by TCRdb to about 2020). Library generation was performed with RT-PCR. The sequencer listed for this sample is NextSeq 550. TCRdb applied fastp at Q25 and MiXCR to the public reads, then kept only in-frame beta chains. Rows are unified per CDR3 protein, each entry keeping the most common DNA and genes. The sample table lists fewer than 250,000 distinct CDR3 sequences, roughly 13% of them with a count of one. The top ten clones comprise roughly 12% of the sample. Sequencing used blood, either unsorted or a sorted T cell fraction (not recorded which). The receptors stem from a human donor who was either an allogeneic HSCT recipient or a stem cell or donor lymphocyte infusion donor (not recorded which). It is not recorded whose cells these are; they may come from a transplant donor.

The rearrangement uses TRBV11-1 and TRBJ2-2; 15 nucleotides agree with TRBD2. Germline loops: CDR1 SGHAT, CDR2 FQDESV (reference sequence). The CDR3 has 18 residues. The V and J ends lost 4 bases and 4 bases, in that order; junction bases with no gene match: 7. CDR3 DNA: TGTGCCAGCAGCTCCTGGACTAGCGGGGGGGCCCGCACCGGGGAGCTGTTTTTT. As protein: CASSSWTSGGARTGELFF.

The chain employs TRBV27 and TRBJ1-6; weak D call: TRBD1 (6 bases). The V gene's germline CDR1 is MNHEY and CDR2 SMNVEV (reference sequence). CDR3 length: 14 amino acids. Trimming took 2 bases from V and 10 from J, leaving 12 bases between them. Written as DNA, the CDR3 is TGTGCCAGCAGTTTAAGGGGGGAATACTCACCCCTCCACTTT. This codes for CASSLRGEYSPLHF.

This clonotype came up many times. V and J are TRBV12-3 or TRBV12-4 and TRBJ1-3; D uncertain. The CDR3 contains 16 residues. Deletions cut 3 bases from V and 0 bases from J, with 12 bases between. CDR3 coding DNA: TGTGCCAGCAGTTTGATGACGACAAGCTCTGGAAACACCATATATTTT. Protein product: CASSLMTTSSGNTIYF.

The sample holds a few counts of this clonotype. The V and J genes are TRBV4-1 and TRBJ1-1; 9 nucleotides match TRBD1. Unmatched junction bases numbered 2, after V lost 1 base and J lost 2 bases. Germline lookup yields CDR1 MGHRA and CDR2 YSYEKL. CDR3 length: 15 amino acids. This CDR3 reads CASSQGGQGNTEAFF. The CDR3 DNA is TGCGCCAGCAGCCAAGGGGGACAGGGAAACACTGAAGCTTTCTTT.

The genes are TRBV6-2 or TRBV6-3 and TRBJ1-1; tentative D call: TRBD1 (6 bases). Trimming removed 9 bases at V and 10 bases at J, with 15 bases between. Germline assignment: CDR1 MNHEY and CDR2 SVGEGT. The CDR3 loop spans 11 amino acids. The CDR3 loop reads CASSMGQGAFF. In DNA, the CDR3 is TGTGCCAGTTCAATGGGACAAGGAGCTTTCTTT.

The rearrangement uses TRBV9 and TRBJ2-7; 8 positions match TRBD2. The length of the CDR3 is 14 residues. Per the germline V gene, CDR1 is SGDLS and CDR2 is YYNGEE. Unmatched junction bases numbered 2, after V lost 3 bases and J lost 0 bases. The CDR3: CASSAAGGSYEQYF. DNA of the CDR3: TGTGCCAGCAGCGCGGCGGGAGGCTCCTACGAGCAGTACTTC.

This chain joins TRBV6-2 or TRBV6-3 and TRBJ2-6; no reliable D call. The length of the CDR3 is 15 residues. V lost 4 bases, J lost 0 bases, and 7 bases lay in between. Per the germline V gene, CDR1 is MNHEY and CDR2 is SVGEGT. The CDR3 is CASSFYDSGANVLTF. The CDR3 coding sequence is TGTGCCAGCAGTTTTTACGACTCTGGGGCCAACGTCCTGACTTTC.

The CDR3 coding sequence is TGCGCCAGCAGCCAAGGAACGGACAGAGAGACCCAGTACTTC. Translation: CASSQGTDRETQYF. This sequence joins TRBV4-1 and TRBJ2-5; D might be TRBD1 (6 bases). In germline, CDR1 is MGHRA, CDR2 YSYEKL. The CDR3 sequence is 14 residues long. Trimming left V 1 base short and J 4 bases short, with 10 bases between.

This clonotype was counted many times. The gene calls are TRBV5-1 and TRBJ1-1, with D hard to call. The CDR3 has 14 residues. CDR1 is SGHRS, CDR2 YFSETQ, per germline. Trimming stripped 0 bases from V and 6 bases from J, with 12 bases between. CDR3 nucleotides: TGCGCCAGCAGCTTGGCAGGCAGGTCGTCTGAAGCTTTCTTT. Translation gives CASSLAGRSSEAFF. Using reference TRBV5-1 and TRBJ1-1 for the parts outside the CDR3, the full variable domain is KAGVTQTPRYLIKTRGQQVTLSCSPISGHRSVSWYQQTPGQGLQFLFEYFSETQRNKGNFPGRFSGRQFSNSRSEMNVSTLELGDSALYLCASSLAGRSSEAFFGQGTRLTVV.

The V and J genes are TRBV7-2 and TRBJ2-3, with 9 bases identical to TRBD2. Trimming took 5 bases from V and 3 from J; bases not matched to a gene: 9. Germline V CDR1 and CDR2: SGHTA, FQGNSA. The CDR3 covers 16 residues. This CDR3 reads CASSPLGRGGTDTQYF. The CDR3 nucleotides are TGTGCCAGCAGCCCCTTGGGGCGGGGGGGGACAGATACGCAGTATTTT. Together with reference TRBV7-2 and TRBJ2-3, the CDR3 gives the full variable domain: GAGVSQSPSNKVTEKGKDVELRCDPISGHTALYWYRQSLGQGLEFLIYFQGNSAPDKSGLPSDRFSAERTGGSVSTLTIQRTQQEDSAVYLCASSPLGRGGTDTQYFGPGTRLTVL.

This sequence joins TRBV29-1 and TRBJ2-5, with unresolved D. Germline V lookup: CDR1 SQVTM, CDR2 ANQGSEA. This CDR3 is built from 14 residues. V lost 4 bases, J lost 2 bases, and 14 bases lay in between. The CDR3, as DNA: TGCAGCGTTGTAGCCCCCTTCCAGCAAGAGACCCAGTACTTC. Protein sequence: CSVVAPFQQETQYF.

The CDR3 bases are TGTGCCAGCAGCCCCGGGACAGGGTACAATCAGCCCCAGCATTTT. As protein: CASSPGTGYNQPQHF. This chain uses TRBV12-3 or TRBV12-4 with TRBJ1-5, with TRBD1 identical over 9 bases. Unmatched junction bases numbered 6, after V lost 6 bases and J lost 3 bases. CDR3 length: 15 residues.

The V gene is TRBV30, the J gene TRBJ2-3, with D possibly matching TRBD1 (5 bases). With 3 bases removed from V and 5 bases from J, the gap between germline ends came to 18 bases. The CDR3 contains 15 residues. Germline CDR1 and CDR2: GTSNPN and SVGIG (reference sequence). Written as DNA, the CDR3 is TGTGCCTGGAGGCCAGGGTTCGGTTCAGGAGATACGCAGTATTTT. Translated: CAWRPGFGSGDTQYF. Combining the CDR3 with reference TRBV30 and TRBJ2-3 gives the whole variable domain SQTIHQWPATLVQPVGSPLSLECTVEGTSNPNLYWYRQAAGRGLQLLFYSVGIGQISSEVPQNLSASRPQDRQFILSSKKLLLSDSGFYLCAWRPGFGSGDTQYFGPGTRLTVL.

This clonotype has just one count. This rearrangement joins TRBV7-6 to TRBJ1-2; D perhaps matches TRBD1 (5 bases). The V and J ends lost 4 bases and 6 bases respectively, with 18 bases between them. Germline assignment: CDR1 SGHVS and CDR2 FNYEAQ. The CDR3 covers 15 residues. The CDR3 DNA follows: TGTGCCAGCAGCTGGGGAGAGACAGAAAGTAATGGCTACACCTTC. This translates into CASSWGETESNGYTF.

This clonotype has ten or more counts. DNA of the CDR3: TGTGCCAGCACCCCAGGGGACACAGATACGCAGTATTTT. It is translated as CASTPGDTDTQYF. The chain couples TRBV12-3 or TRBV12-4 to TRBJ2-3, with a tentative D call TRBD1 (6 bases). V was trimmed by 7 bases and J by 2 bases, leaving 10 bases between them. The CDR3 runs 13 residues.

The chain carries TRBV2 and TRBJ1-5, with no clear D. This CDR3 comprises 14 residues. Germline CDR1 and CDR2: SNHLY and FYNNEI. V gave up 8 bases and J gave up 2 bases, with 13 bases separating them. This chain's CDR3 is CASQLDLGNQPQHF. In DNA, the CDR3 is TGTGCCAGCCAACTAGACCTGGGCAATCAGCCCCAGCATTTT.

The J gene is TRBJ2-3, the V gene TRBV5-1; D is unresolved. The V end was cut by 0 bases, the J end by 4 bases, with 12 bases between. CDR1 is SGHRS and CDR2 is YFSETQ in the germline V gene. CDR3 length: 15 residues. CDR3 nucleotides: TGCGCCAGCAGCTTGGACGCAGGAGTTGCAGATACGCAGTATTTT. Its protein product is CASSLDAGVADTQYF. The variable domain in full, completed from reference TRBV5-1 and TRBJ2-3, reads KAGVTQTPRYLIKTRGQQVTLSCSPISGHRSVSWYQQTPGQGLQFLFEYFSETQRNKGNFPGRFSGRQFSNSRSEMNVSTLELGDSALYLCASSLDAGVADTQYFGPGTRLTVL.

The chain carries TRBV20-1 and TRBJ2-5, with 8 bases identical to TRBD1. The germline CDR1 and CDR2 sequences are DFQATT and SNEGSKA (reference sequence). V shed 5 bases and J 5 bases; nucleotides not matched to a gene: 13. The CDR3 is made up of 15 amino acids. CDR3 amino acids: CSAPRQGSSRETQYF. In DNA form, the CDR3 reads TGCAGTGCTCCCCGACAGGGGAGCTCCAGGGAGACCCAGTACTTC.